The table lists the clone carrying this T cell receptor beta chain with many counts. Using RNA template, CDR3s of TCR alpha and beta were amplified with iRepertoire arm-PCR. TCRdb analysed the multiplex PCR reads with MiXCR anew, one entry per CDR3 protein. This sample has 300,000 to 450,000 distinct CDR3 sequences, with 41% found just once. The data belong to a study of glioma-infiltrating T cells. Study in general: Samples included WHO grade II oligodendrogliomas or astrocytomas and initial-diagnosis grade IV glioblastomas.

There are 15 residues in the CDR3. The V end was cut by 7 bases, the J end by 1 base, with 14 bases between. CDR1 is MDHEN and CDR2 is SYDVKM in the germline V gene. The source material was glioma tissue, nonneoplastic brain tissue, or PBMCs (not recorded which). The J gene is TRBJ2-1, the V gene TRBV28; D is unclear. The TCR comes from a human donor with low-grade glioma or glioblastoma, undergoing nonglioma brain surgery, or in good health (not recorded which). The CDR3 DNA follows: TGTGCCAGCACCCCTGTTGACGATTCCTACAATGAGCAGTTCTTC. It specifies CASTPVDDSYNEQFF.